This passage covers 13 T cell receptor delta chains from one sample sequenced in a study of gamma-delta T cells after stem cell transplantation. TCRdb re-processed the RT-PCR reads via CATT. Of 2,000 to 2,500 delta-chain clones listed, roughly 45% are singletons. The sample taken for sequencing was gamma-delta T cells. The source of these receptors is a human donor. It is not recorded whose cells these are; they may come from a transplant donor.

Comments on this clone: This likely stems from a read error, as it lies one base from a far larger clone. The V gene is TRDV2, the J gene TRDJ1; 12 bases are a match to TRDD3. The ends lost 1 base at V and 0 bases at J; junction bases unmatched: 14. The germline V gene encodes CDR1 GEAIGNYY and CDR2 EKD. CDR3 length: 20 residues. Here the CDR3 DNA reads TGTGCCTGTGACACTCTACAGTCTGGGGGATACGATCGGGACACCGATAAACTCATCTTT. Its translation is CACDTLQSGGYDRDTDKLIF.

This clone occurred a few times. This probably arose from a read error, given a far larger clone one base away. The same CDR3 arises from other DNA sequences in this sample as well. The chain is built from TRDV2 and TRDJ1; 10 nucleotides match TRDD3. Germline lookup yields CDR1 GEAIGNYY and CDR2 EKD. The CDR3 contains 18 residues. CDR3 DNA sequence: TGTGCCTGTGGCACCCTCTATACTGGGGGATCCTACACCGATAAACTCATCTTT. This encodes CACGTLYTGGSYTDKLIF.

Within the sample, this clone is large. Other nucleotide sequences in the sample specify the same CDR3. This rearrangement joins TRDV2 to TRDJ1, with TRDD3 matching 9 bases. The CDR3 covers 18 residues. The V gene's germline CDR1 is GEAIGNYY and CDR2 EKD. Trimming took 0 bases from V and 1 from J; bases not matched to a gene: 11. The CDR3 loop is CACDTVNTGGLRTDKLIF. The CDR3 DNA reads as TGTGCCTGTGACACCGTTAATACTGGGGGACTACGCACCGATAAACTCATCTTT.

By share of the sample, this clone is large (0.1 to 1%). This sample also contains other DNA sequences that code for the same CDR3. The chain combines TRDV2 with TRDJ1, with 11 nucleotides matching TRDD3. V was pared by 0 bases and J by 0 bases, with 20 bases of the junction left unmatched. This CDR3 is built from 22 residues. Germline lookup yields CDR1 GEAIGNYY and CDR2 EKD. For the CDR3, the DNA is TGTGCCTGTGACACCGTCTCCTACCCGGTACTGGGGGATAACCCTTACACCGATAAACTCATCTTT. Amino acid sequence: CACDTVSYPVLGDNPYTDKLIF.

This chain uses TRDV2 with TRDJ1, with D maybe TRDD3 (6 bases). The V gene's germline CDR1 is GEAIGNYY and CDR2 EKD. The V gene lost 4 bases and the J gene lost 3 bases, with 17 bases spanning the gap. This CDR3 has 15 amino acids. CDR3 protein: CACDSLTGKSDKLIF. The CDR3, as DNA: TGTGCCTGTGATTCCCTTACTGGGAAGTCCGATAAACTCATCTTT.

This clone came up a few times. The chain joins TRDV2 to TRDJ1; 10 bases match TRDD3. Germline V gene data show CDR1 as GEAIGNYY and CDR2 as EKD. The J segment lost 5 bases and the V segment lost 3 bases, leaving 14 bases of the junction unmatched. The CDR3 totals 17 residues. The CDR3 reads CACDPLTGGSPGDKLIF. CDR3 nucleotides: TGTGCCTGTGACCCCCTTACTGGGGGATCCCCAGGGGATAAACTCATCTTT.

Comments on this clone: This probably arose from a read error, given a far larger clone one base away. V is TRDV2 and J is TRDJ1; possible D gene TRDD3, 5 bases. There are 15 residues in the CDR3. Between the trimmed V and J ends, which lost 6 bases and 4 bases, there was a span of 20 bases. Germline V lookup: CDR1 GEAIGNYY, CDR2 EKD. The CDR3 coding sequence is TGTGCCTGTCTAAATTTACTGGAGAACCACGATAAACTCATCTTT. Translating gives CACLNLLENHDKLIF.

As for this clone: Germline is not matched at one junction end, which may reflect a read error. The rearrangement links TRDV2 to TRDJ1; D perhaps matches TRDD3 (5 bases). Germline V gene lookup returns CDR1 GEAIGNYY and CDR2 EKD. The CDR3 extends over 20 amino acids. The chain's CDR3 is CACDTLRYGVYDRDTDTLIF. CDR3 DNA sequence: TGTGCCTGTGACACTCTACGGTATGGGGTATACGATCGTGACACCGATACACTCATCTTT.

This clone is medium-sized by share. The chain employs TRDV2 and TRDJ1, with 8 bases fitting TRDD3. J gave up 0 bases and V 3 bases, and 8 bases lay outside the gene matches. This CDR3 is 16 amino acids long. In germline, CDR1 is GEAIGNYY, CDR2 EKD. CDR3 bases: TGTGCCTGTGACCCCCTGGTACTGGGGGACACCGATAAACTCATCTTT. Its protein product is CACDPLVLGDTDKLIF.

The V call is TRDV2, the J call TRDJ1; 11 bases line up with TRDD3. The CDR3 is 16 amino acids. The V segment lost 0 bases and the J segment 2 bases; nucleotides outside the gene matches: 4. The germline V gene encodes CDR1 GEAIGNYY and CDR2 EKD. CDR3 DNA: TGTGCCTGTGACACCCTACTGGGGGATAGAACCGATAAACTCATCTTT. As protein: CACDTLLGDRTDKLIF.

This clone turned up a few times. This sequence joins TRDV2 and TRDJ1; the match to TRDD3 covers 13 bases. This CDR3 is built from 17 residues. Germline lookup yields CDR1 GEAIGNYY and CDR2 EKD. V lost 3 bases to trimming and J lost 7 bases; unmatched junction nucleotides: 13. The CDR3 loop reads CACDYVLGDTHGGKLIF. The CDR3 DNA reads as TGTGCCTGTGACTATGTACTGGGGGATACGCACGGGGGTAAACTCATCTTT.

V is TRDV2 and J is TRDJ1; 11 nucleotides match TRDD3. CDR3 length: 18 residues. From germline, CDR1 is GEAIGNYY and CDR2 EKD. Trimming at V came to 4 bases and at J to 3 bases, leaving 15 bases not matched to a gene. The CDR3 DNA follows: TGTGCCTGTGATCTACTGGGGGATAGAGGGTTTTTGGCCGATAAACTCATCTTT. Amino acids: CACDLLGDRGFLADKLIF.

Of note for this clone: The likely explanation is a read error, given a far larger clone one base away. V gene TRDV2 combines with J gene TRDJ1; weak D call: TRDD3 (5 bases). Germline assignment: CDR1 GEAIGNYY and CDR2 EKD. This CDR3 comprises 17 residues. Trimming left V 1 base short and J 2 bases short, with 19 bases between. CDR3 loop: CACDTLGHTRWTDKLIF. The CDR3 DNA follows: TGTGCCTGTGACACTCTGGGACATACCCGATGGACCGATAAACTCATCTTT.